The following is a T cell receptor (beta chain) sequence with its context. These data originate in a study of blood T cell repertoires in COVID-19. Study background: Sites across the United States, Italy and Spain contributed samples from acute and convalescent COVID-19. PBMCs, B-cell-depleted T cells, or T cells provided the cDNA or gDNA that made up the material.

V trimming: 0 bases; J trimming: 7 bases; junction bases outside the gene matches: 6. Germline V lookup: CDR1 SGHRS, CDR2 YFSETQ. The CDR3 is 15 amino acids. Authors' data handling: Reference gene primers were amplified, and this amplification served to estimate nucleated cell counts. This table comes from immunoSEQ multiplex PCR, and its TCRdb copy is limited to in-frame clones, with some not included. The D gene and trimming were derived from the DNA, and the V and J assignments and clone size from that table. The data show around 350,000 clones, around 87% seen once. The sample comprised peripheral blood. This chain joins TRBV5-1 and TRBJ2-4, with TRBD2 identical over 8 bases. The TCR was taken from a human donor in a cohort sampled during active COVID-19. This CDR3 reads CASSLVPGGPNIQYF. As DNA, the CDR3 is TGCGCCAGCAGCTTGGTCCCGGGAGGGCCCAACATTCAGTACTTC.